This TCR beta chain was captured by sequencing in a study of OX40 agonist ivuxolimab in advanced cancers. Using immunoSEQ multiplex PCR, the repertoire was profiled, and TCRdb retains in-frame clones only, with some absent. The table lists some 62,000 clones, almost 85% of them singletons. Study-wide results and limits: Both CD4+ and CD8+ T cell populations in blood had undergone clonal expansion by week 6 at 0.1 to 3.0 mg/kg. No determination was made of the antigen specificity of the expanded peripheral T cells. The study found that CD8+ T cells averaged more expanded clones than CD4+. With doses of 0.1-3.0 mg/kg, partial responders showed among the lowest clonal expansion.

Remarks on this clone: The antigen remains unidentified.

This CDR3 has 15 amino acids. V was cut by 4 bases and J by 4 bases, with 16 bases left in between. CDR1 and CDR2 (germline): SEHNR, FQNEAQ (reference sequence). The sequencing used CD4+ or CD8+ T cells sorted from blood, collected in a trial of the OX40 agonist ivuxolimab. The V gene is TRBV7-9, the J gene TRBJ1-2; D may be TRBD1 (6 bases). The TCR comes from an adult with an advanced solid tumor such as melanoma, head and neck, liver or kidney cancer. The CDR3 is CASSSGAGAGYGYTF. In DNA, the CDR3 is TGTGCCAGCAGCTCGGGGGCAGGGGCAGGCTATGGCTACACCTTC.